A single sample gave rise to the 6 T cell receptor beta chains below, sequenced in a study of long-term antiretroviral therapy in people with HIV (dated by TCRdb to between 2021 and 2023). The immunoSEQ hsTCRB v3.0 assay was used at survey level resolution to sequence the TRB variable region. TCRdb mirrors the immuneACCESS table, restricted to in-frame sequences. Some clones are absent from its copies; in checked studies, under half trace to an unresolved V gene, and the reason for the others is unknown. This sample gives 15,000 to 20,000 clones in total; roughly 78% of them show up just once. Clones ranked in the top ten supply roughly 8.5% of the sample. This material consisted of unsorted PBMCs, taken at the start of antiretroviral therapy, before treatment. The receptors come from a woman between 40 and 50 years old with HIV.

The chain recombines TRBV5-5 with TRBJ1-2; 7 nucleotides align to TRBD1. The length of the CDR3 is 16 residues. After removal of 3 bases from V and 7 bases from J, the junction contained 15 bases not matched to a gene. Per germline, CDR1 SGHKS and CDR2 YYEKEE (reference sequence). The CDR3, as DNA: TGTGCCAGCAGCTGGGGGGGTACAGGGGCTAGAGGTGGCTACACCTTC. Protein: CASSWGGTGARGGYTF.

This CDR3 is CASSISGEQYF. As DNA, the CDR3 is TGTGCCAGTAGTATTTCGGGCGAGCAGTACTTC. The J gene is TRBJ2-7, the V gene TRBV19; D is uncertain. Trimming cost V 3 bases and J 6 bases, with 6 bases left between them. The germline CDR1 and CDR2 sequences are LNHDA and SQIVND (reference sequence). The CDR3 loop spans 11 amino acids.

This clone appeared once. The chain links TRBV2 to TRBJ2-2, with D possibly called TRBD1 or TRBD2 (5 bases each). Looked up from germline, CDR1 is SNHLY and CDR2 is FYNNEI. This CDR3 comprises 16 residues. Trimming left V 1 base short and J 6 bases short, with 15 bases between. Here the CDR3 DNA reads TGTGCCAGCAGTGAAGGGTTGGGACGGAGCCCCGGGGAGCTGTTTTTT. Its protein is CASSEGLGRSPGELFF.

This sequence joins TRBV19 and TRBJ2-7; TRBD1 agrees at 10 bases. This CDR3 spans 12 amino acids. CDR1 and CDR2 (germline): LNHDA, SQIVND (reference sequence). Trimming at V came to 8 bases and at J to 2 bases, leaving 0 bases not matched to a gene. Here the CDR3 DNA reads TGTGCCAGTGGGACAGGGGCCTACGAGCAGTACTTC. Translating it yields CASGTGAYEQYF. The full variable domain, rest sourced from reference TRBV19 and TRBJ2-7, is DGGITQSPKYLFRKEGQNVTLSCEQNLNHDAMYWYRQDPGQGLRLIYYSQIVNDFQKGDIAEGYSVSREKKESFPLTVTSAQKNPTAFYLCASGTGAYEQYFGPGTRLTVT.

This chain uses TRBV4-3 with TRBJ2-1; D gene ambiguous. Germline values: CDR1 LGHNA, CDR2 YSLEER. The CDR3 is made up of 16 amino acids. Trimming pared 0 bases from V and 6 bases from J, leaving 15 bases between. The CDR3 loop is CASSQEGQLGINEQFF. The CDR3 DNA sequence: TGCGCCAGCAGCCAAGAGGGCCAACTGGGGATCAATGAGCAGTTCTTC.

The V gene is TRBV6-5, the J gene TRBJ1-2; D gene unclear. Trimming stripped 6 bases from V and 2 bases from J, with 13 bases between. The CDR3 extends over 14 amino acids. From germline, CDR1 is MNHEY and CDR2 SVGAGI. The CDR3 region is CASSPRVGNYGYTF. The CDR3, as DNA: TGTGCCAGCAGCCCTAGGGTAGGGAACTATGGCTACACCTTC.